The T cell receptor (beta chain) described here comes from a study of blood T cell repertoires in COVID-19. The CDR3 is 15 residues long. Germline loops: CDR1 MDHEN, CDR2 SYDVKM. Trimming at V came to 7 bases and at J to 6 bases, leaving 12 bases not matched to a gene. Assay: immunoSEQ multiplex PCR; the TCRdb copy retains only in-frame clones and omits some. The sample has 130,000 to 150,000 clones; around nine tenths are singletons. The receptor was isolated from a man aged 45-65 years with active or convalescent COVID-19. Sample: peripheral blood. V and J are TRBV28 and TRBJ2-7; 10 bases line up with TRBD1. The DNA for the CDR3 is TGTGCCAGCACCTCATACCGGGACAGGGGTGGCGAGCAGTACTTC. Its translation: CASTSYRDRGGEQYF.